Here is one TCR beta chain with its context. The record originates from a study of blood T cell repertoires in COVID-19. Cohort assignment relied on participant-reported clinical history. This table comes from immunoSEQ multiplex PCR, and its TCRdb copy is limited to in-frame clones, with some not included. The sample holds more than 300,000 clones, roughly 90% seen once. CDR1 SGHTA and CDR2 FQGNSA come from the germline V gene. CDR3 length: 15 residues. V lost 3 bases and J lost 5, with 16 bases in between. Input material: PBMCs or T cells enriched from blood (not recorded which). The clonotype originates from a woman in her 30s who had been exposed to COVID-19. The V call is TRBV7-2, the J call TRBJ2-5, with D perhaps TRBD1 (5 bases). CDR3 sequence: CASSFYIGAQETQYF. The CDR3 DNA sequence: TGTGCCAGCAGCTTCTACATTGGGGCCCAGGAGACCCAGTACTTC.